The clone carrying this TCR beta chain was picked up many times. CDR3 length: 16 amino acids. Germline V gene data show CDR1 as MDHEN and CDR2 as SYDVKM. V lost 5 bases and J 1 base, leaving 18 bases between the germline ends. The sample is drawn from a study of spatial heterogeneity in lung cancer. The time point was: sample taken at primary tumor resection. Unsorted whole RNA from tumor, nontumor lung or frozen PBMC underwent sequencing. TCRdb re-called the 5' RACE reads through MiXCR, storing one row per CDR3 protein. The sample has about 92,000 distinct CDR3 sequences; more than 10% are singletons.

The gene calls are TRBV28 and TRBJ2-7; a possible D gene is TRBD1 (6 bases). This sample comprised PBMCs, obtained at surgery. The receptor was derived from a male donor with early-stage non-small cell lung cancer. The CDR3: CASSPTGRSLSYEQYF. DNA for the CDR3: TGTGCCAGCAGTCCAACAGGGCGGTCCCTTTCCTACGAGCAGTACTTC.